The clone carrying this T cell receptor beta chain was picked up one time. The sample is drawn from a study of blood T cell repertoires in COVID-19. Study-level background: The United States, Italy and Spain provided the acute and convalescent COVID-19 samples. The cDNA or gDNA used as material had been derived from T cells, B-cell-depleted T cells, or PBMCs.

As handled by the study authors: Reference gene primer amplification in the assay estimated nucleated cell counts. Method: immunoSEQ multiplex PCR; TCRdb's copy keeps in-frame clones and lacks some. That table supplies the V and J calls and clone size; D and trimming were determined from the DNA. The table includes about 49,000 clones, 68% detected once. Material for sequencing was peripheral blood. The TCR comes from an older woman with acute or convalescent COVID-19.

CDR3 residues: CASSAQANTEAFF. CDR3 sequence (DNA): TGTGCCAGCAGCGCCCAGGCTAACACTGAAGCTTTCTTT. The chain is built from TRBV2 and TRBJ1-1; D unclear. The V end was cut by 6 bases, the J end by 2 bases, with 10 bases between. The CDR3 extends over 13 amino acids. Germline V gene lookup returns CDR1 SNHLY and CDR2 FYNNEI.